This passage covers 31 T cell receptor beta chains from one sample sequenced in a study of blood T cell repertoires in COVID-19. Generated by immunoSEQ multiplex PCR, the TCRdb table keeps only in-frame clones and is missing some. Of approximately 120,000 clones in the sample, roughly 85% were seen once. The sequenced material came from peripheral blood. Source of these receptors: a human donor in a cohort sampled during active COVID-19.

This clone is a singleton in its sample. The J gene is TRBJ1-6, the V gene TRBV7-8, with D perhaps TRBD1 (6 bases). The V gene lost 6 bases and the J gene lost 9 bases, with 18 bases spanning the gap. The germline gives CDR1 SGHVS, CDR2 FQNEAQ. This CDR3 has 15 amino acids. The CDR3 sequence: CASRPQGGAGSPLHF. In DNA, the CDR3 is TGTGCCAGCAGACCCCAAGGGGGGGCCGGTTCACCCCTCCACTTT.

The J gene is TRBJ1-1, the V gene TRBV19; D is uncertain. Trimming cost V 5 bases and J 0 bases, with 16 bases left between them. Germline CDR1 LNHDA, CDR2 SQIVND (reference sequence). CDR3 length: 16 amino acids. CDR3 sequence reads: CASSPRIAAMNTEAFF. In DNA, the CDR3 is TGTGCCAGTAGTCCCCGTATAGCCGCGATGAACACTGAAGCTTTCTTT.

This chain joins TRBV6-5 and TRBJ1-1; 7 bases are shared with TRBD1. This CDR3 is built from 15 residues. Germline values: CDR1 MNHEY, CDR2 SVGAGI. V lost 8 bases to trimming and J lost 5 bases; unmatched junction nucleotides: 14. Here the CDR3 DNA reads TGTGCCAGCTCGAGAGATGACAGGGTGGTTACTGAAGCTTTCTTT. Its translation: CASSRDDRVVTEAFF.

The genes are TRBV7-8 and TRBJ2-3; TRBD1 is a possible D gene (5 bases). The CDR3 contains 15 residues. The V gene's germline CDR1 is SGHVS and CDR2 FQNEAQ. The V gene lost 1 base and the J gene lost 6 bases, with 14 bases spanning the gap. The DNA for the CDR3 is TGTGCCAGCAGCTTAGTCTCGACAGTCGGGGATACGCAGTATTTT. Translating it yields CASSLVSTVGDTQYF.

This sequence joins TRBV13 and TRBJ2-2; TRBD2 aligns across 8 bases. The V gene's germline CDR1 is PRHDT and CDR2 FYEKMQ (reference sequence). The CDR3 contains 15 residues. The V segment lost 7 bases and the J segment 4 bases; nucleotides outside the gene matches: 8. CDR3 bases: TGTGCCAGCAACCAGCGGGGGCCCAGCACCGGGGAGCTGTTTTTT. Protein: CASNQRGPSTGELFF.

The chain uses TRBV7-2 and TRBJ1-2; D is uncertain. This CDR3 comprises 14 residues. V lost 1 base, J lost 8 bases, and 14 bases lay in between. Germline CDR1 is SGHTA and CDR2 is FQGNSA. CDR3 DNA: TGTGCCAGCAGCTTAGAGGGCAGCGGAGGCGGCTACACCTTC. Residues: CASSLEGSGGGYTF.

The sample holds a few counts of this clone. At the DNA level, this CDR3 is encoded by other sequences in the same sample as well. The genes are TRBV7-8 and TRBJ2-7, with a weak D call TRBD2 (5 bases). CDR1 SGHVS and CDR2 FQNEAQ come from the germline V gene. V lost 0 bases, J lost 2 bases, and 11 bases lay in between. CDR3 size: 15 residues. Here the CDR3 DNA reads TGTGCCAGCAGCTTAGCCCCGCGGGCCCCCTACGAGCAGTACTTC. It codes for CASSLAPRAPYEQYF.

This clone came up a few times. The rearrangement joins TRBV19 to TRBJ1-1, with TRBD1 matching 10 bases. CDR1 LNHDA and CDR2 SQIVND come from the germline V gene (reference sequence). This CDR3 spans 15 amino acids. The V gene end was trimmed by 6 bases and the J gene end by 0 bases; junction bases not matched to a gene: 4. The CDR3 spells CASSVGTGVNTEAFF. The CDR3 region has the DNA TGTGCCAGTAGCGTCGGGACAGGGGTGAACACTGAAGCTTTCTTT.

The chain joins TRBV27 to TRBJ2-3, with 8 bases fitting TRBD2. Germline CDR1 is MNHEY and CDR2 is SMNVEV (reference sequence). The CDR3 totals 14 residues. Trimming at V came to 1 base and at J to 5 bases, leaving 2 bases not matched to a gene. This CDR3 is CASSLLRGGDTQYF. The CDR3 bases are TGTGCCAGCAGTTTATTACGGGGGGGAGATACGCAGTATTTT.

The chain employs TRBV7-2 and TRBJ2-1; possible D gene TRBD1, 6 bases. Germline V gene sequence: CDR1 SGHTA, CDR2 FQGNSA. The V and J ends lost 2 bases and 1 base respectively, with 9 bases between them. The CDR3 contains 15 residues. The CDR3 DNA reads as TGTGCCAGCAGCTTATGGGGACAATCCTACAATGAGCAGTTCTTC. Translation gives CASSLWGQSYNEQFF.

CDR3 in DNA: TGTGCCAGCAGTGCGGACAGACTTCAAGAGACCCAGTACTTC. It yields the protein CASSADRLQETQYF. V gene TRBV2 combines with J gene TRBJ2-5; D may be TRBD1 (6 bases). Germline CDR1 and CDR2: SNHLY and FYNNEI. V shed 4 bases and J shed 2 bases, with 11 bases lying between them. The CDR3 spans 14 residues.

This clone occurred once. The chain couples TRBV6-1 to TRBJ1-2; D is undetermined. Germline values: CDR1 MNHNS, CDR2 SASEGT. This CDR3 spans 14 amino acids. V lost 3 bases and J 4 bases, leaving 12 bases between the germline ends. The CDR3 nucleotides read TGTGCCAGCAGTGAGACCGGGGTTTCCTATGGCTACACCTTC. Residues: CASSETGVSYGYTF.

The chain couples TRBV7-8 to TRBJ2-5, with a tentative D call TRBD1 (6 bases). This CDR3 contains 13 residues. Trimming took 5 bases from V and 3 from J, leaving 10 bases between them. The V gene's germline CDR1 is SGHVS and CDR2 FQNEAQ. CDR3 loop: CASSRDNKETQYF. The DNA of the CDR3 is TGTGCCAGCAGCCGGGACAATAAAGAGACCCAGTACTTC.

The CDR3 DNA reads TGTGCCAGCAGCTTGGTTGCGAGAAATGAAAAACTGTTTTTT. Its translation: CASSLVARNEKLFF. V usage is TRBV5-6 and J usage is TRBJ1-4; D is uncertain. This CDR3 region has 14 residues. The germline V gene encodes CDR1 SGHDT and CDR2 YYEEEE. Deletions cut 0 bases from V and 5 bases from J, with 8 bases between.

The chain combines TRBV5-6 with TRBJ2-7; 11 bases are a match to TRBD1. J lost 3 bases, V lost 6 bases, and 8 bases had no gene match. This CDR3 has 15 amino acids. Looked up from germline, CDR1 is SGHDT and CDR2 is YYEEEE. The CDR3 DNA reads as TGTGCCAGCACCCGAGGGACAGGGGGATACTACGAGCAGTACGTC. This codes for CASTRGTGGYYEQYV.

The genes are TRBV19 and TRBJ1-1, with no clear D. Trimming removed 1 base from V and 2 bases from J, with 11 bases in between. Germline lookup yields CDR1 LNHDA and CDR2 SQIVND (reference sequence). The CDR3 consists of 15 residues. The CDR3 protein is CASSIASTANTEAFF. The CDR3 nucleotides read TGTGCCAGTAGTATAGCTTCCACAGCCAACACTGAAGCTTTCTTT. Variable domain in full (rest from reference TRBV19 and TRBJ1-1): DGGITQSPKYLFRKEGQNVTLSCEQNLNHDAMYWYRQDPGQGLRLIYYSQIVNDFQKGDIAEGYSVSREKKESFPLTVTSAQKNPTAFYLCASSIASTANTEAFFGQGTRLTVV.

V and J are TRBV19 and TRBJ2-5, with D possibly being TRBD1 (6 bases). Per germline, CDR1 LNHDA and CDR2 SQIVND (reference sequence). The length of the CDR3 is 15 residues. V dropped 3 bases and J dropped 1 base, with 12 bases sitting between them. CDR3: CASSIPQTGQETQYF. As DNA, the CDR3 is TGTGCCAGTAGTATCCCCCAGACAGGCCAAGAGACCCAGTACTTC.

The V gene is TRBV27, the J gene TRBJ2-4; D may be TRBD2 (6 bases). Trimming took off 3 bases at V and 6 bases at J, with 21 bases between the two ends. Germline V gene lookup returns CDR1 MNHEY and CDR2 SMNVEV (reference sequence). CDR3 length: 17 residues. CDR3 DNA sequence: TGTGCCAGCAGTTTCCGGGCGGGGCAGTACACCGGAAACATTCAGTACTTC. Residues: CASSFRAGQYTGNIQYF.

This clone has just one count. J is TRBJ1-5 and V is TRBV19; 10 bases match TRBD1. The CDR3 extends over 14 amino acids. Germline V lookup: CDR1 LNHDA, CDR2 SQIVND (reference sequence). Unmatched junction bases numbered 5, after V lost 7 bases and J lost 5 bases. CDR3 residues: CASKTGGLDQPQHF. CDR3 bases: TGTGCCAGTAAGACAGGGGGCCTAGATCAGCCCCAGCATTTT.

This clone was seen just once. J is TRBJ1-2 and V is TRBV28; 7 positions agree with TRBD1. This CDR3 has 11 amino acids. The J segment lost 7 bases and the V segment lost 8 bases, leaving 4 bases of the junction unmatched. In germline, CDR1 is MDHEN, CDR2 SYDVKM. CDR3 sequence (DNA): TGTGCCAGCGCGGACAGGCGTGGCTACACCTTC. Translating it yields CASADRRGYTF.

The chain combines TRBV5-1 with TRBJ1-4, with TRBD1 matching over 8 bases. Per the germline V gene, CDR1 is SGHRS and CDR2 is YFSETQ. With 5 bases clipped from V and 3 bases from J, the junction kept 0 bases outside the gene matches. This CDR3 is 13 amino acids long. The CDR3 DNA sequence: TGCGCCAGCAGGACAGGGGCTAATGAAAAACTGTTTTTT. Amino acids: CASRTGANEKLFF. Full variable domain (remainder filled in from reference TRBV5-1 and TRBJ1-4): KAGVTQTPRYLIKTRGQQVTLSCSPISGHRSVSWYQQTPGQGLQFLFEYFSETQRNKGNFPGRFSGRQFSNSRSEMNVSTLELGDSALYLCASRTGANEKLFFGSGTQLSVL.

This clone is a singleton in its sample. The rearrangement links TRBV5-4 to TRBJ2-2, with a weak D call TRBD2 (6 bases). The germline V and J ends were trimmed by 4 bases and 2 bases, with 18 bases remaining between them. The CDR3 totals 17 residues. Germline V CDR1 and CDR2: SGHNT, YYREEE (reference sequence). The CDR3 nucleotides are TGTGCCAGCAGCCCCAGCGAGGGCGGGGTAAACACCGGGGAGCTGTTTTTT. It translates to CASSPSEGGVNTGELFF.

Only one count was recorded for this clone. DNA of the CDR3: TGTGCCAGCAGCCCCGAACAGAAGTTGAACACTGAAGCTTTCTTT. Amino acid sequence: CASSPEQKLNTEAFF. The chain joins TRBV9 to TRBJ1-1; D gene ambiguous. This CDR3 is 15 amino acids long. Germline CDR1 and CDR2: SGDLS and YYNGEE. V shed 4 bases and J shed 0 bases, with 13 bases lying between them.

V gene TRBV7-8 combines with J gene TRBJ1-5; TRBD1 matches 7 bases. Per germline, CDR1 SGHVS and CDR2 FQNEAQ. Trimming took 2 bases from V and 2 from J; bases not matched to a gene: 12. This CDR3 contains 18 residues. CDR3 amino acids: CASSLSGHRGSGNQPQHF. CDR3 coding DNA: TGTGCCAGCAGCTTAAGCGGGCACAGGGGTTCGGGCAATCAGCCCCAGCATTTT.

This clone has only one observation. CDR3 region: CSASRQGGIYNSPLHF. The DNA for the CDR3 is TGCAGTGCTAGTCGACAGGGGGGGATCTATAATTCACCCCTCCACTTT. J is TRBJ1-6 and V is TRBV20-1, with 9 bases aligning to TRBD1. In germline, CDR1 is DFQATT, CDR2 SNEGSKA (reference sequence). The CDR3 covers 16 residues. Trimming took 3 bases from V and 3 from J; bases not matched to a gene: 6.

This chain connects TRBV7-2 to TRBJ2-3; D is uncertain. The V end lost 5 bases, the J end lost 6 bases, and 9 bases lay between the germline ends. Per the germline V gene, CDR1 is SGHTA and CDR2 is FQGNSA. This CDR3 is built from 12 residues. CDR3 coding DNA: TGTGCCAGCAGCCGCGCATCGGATACGCAGTATTTT. It is translated as CASSRASDTQYF.

This clone was counted once. This chain links TRBV6-5 with TRBJ2-5; perhaps TRBD1 as D (6 bases). Germline V gene data show CDR1 as MNHEY and CDR2 as SVGAGI. This CDR3 comprises 12 residues. Trimming left V 6 bases short and J 5 bases short, with 10 bases between. The CDR3 DNA reads TGTGCCAGCAGGACAGGCGCCGAGACCCAGTACTTC. Its protein product is CASRTGAETQYF.

CDR3 nucleotide sequence: TGCGCCAGCAGCCAAGAAAGGATAGCGGGCGGGCAAGAGACCCAGTACTTC. This gives the protein CASSQERIAGGQETQYF. The chain is built from TRBV4-3 and TRBJ2-5; TRBD2 matches 7 bases. V lost 0 bases and J lost 2; bases outside the gene matches: 9. Germline lookup yields CDR1 LGHNA and CDR2 YSLEER. The CDR3 runs to 17 residues.

The chain is built from TRBV6-6 and TRBJ2-1; D is unclear. V was trimmed by 7 bases and J by 8 bases, leaving 15 bases between them. Germline V lookup: CDR1 MNHNY, CDR2 SVGAGI (reference sequence). This CDR3 is built from 13 residues. The CDR3 region has the DNA TGTGCCAGCAAAATCCTCTTTGTCGATGAGCAGTTCTTC. Translation: CASKILFVDEQFF.

The chain joins TRBV6-6 to TRBJ2-1, with TRBD2 identical over 11 bases. The CDR3 length is 14 residues. CDR1 and CDR2 (germline): MNHNY, SVGAGI (reference sequence). V trimming: 6 bases; J trimming: 7 bases; junction bases outside the gene matches: 5. The chain's CDR3 is CASRPSGGRNEQFF. CDR3 DNA sequence: TGTGCCAGCAGACCTAGCGGGGGGAGGAATGAGCAGTTCTTC.

The chain recombines TRBV12-3 or TRBV12-4 with TRBJ1-4; D gene unclear. The CDR3 has 13 residues. V was clipped by 5 bases and J by 8 bases, with 12 bases between them. The CDR3 protein is CASSGMGAEKLFF. DNA of the CDR3: TGTGCCAGCAGTGGCATGGGCGCGGAAAAACTGTTTTTT.